The T cell receptor beta chain described here comes from a study of identical twins. General study points: Weaker excess twin sharing was observed in beta out-of-frame sequences. Researchers reported excess low generation probability among twin-shared out-of-frame alpha sequences.

Trimming took off 3 bases at V and 0 bases at J, with 15 bases between the two ends. Germline V gives CDR1 SEHNR, CDR2 FQNEAQ (reference sequence). The CDR3 loop spans 17 amino acids. Unique molecular identifiers were present on the cDNA, which also gained a universal primer site by template switching. A single record per CDR3 protein comes from TCRdb applying MiXCR to the 5' RACE reads. This sample has about 890,000 distinct CDR3 sequences, with approximately 13% found just once. In regard to this clonotype: Its antigen remains unidentified.

The same data also contributed to another study, on yellow fever vaccine responses in identical twins. That investigation notes: Reportedly, twins showed a vaccine T cell response that looked partly convergent and partly personalized.

Input material: PBMCs. The TCR originated in a woman aged 18-29 years in good health. The rearrangement joins TRBV7-9 to TRBJ2-1; D call uncertain. The CDR3: CASSLQRRNSSYNEQFF. DNA for the CDR3: TGTGCCAGCAGCTTGCAGAGACGAAACAGCTCCTACAATGAGCAGTTCTTC.